This T cell receptor (beta chain) was identified in a study of blood T cell repertoires in COVID-19. Study-level background: Whether acute or convalescent, the COVID-19 samples came from the United States, Italy and Spain. The analysed material was cDNA or gDNA that came from T cells, B-cell-depleted T cells, or PBMCs.

The CDR3 runs to 15 residues. Germline V CDR1 and CDR2: LGHNA, YNFKEQ. Trimming took off 4 bases at V and 0 bases at J, with 13 bases between the two ends. Per the original methods: Reference gene primer amplification gave estimated nucleated cell counts. Method: immunoSEQ multiplex PCR; TCRdb's copy keeps in-frame clones and lacks some. From that table come the V and J calls and clone size; the DNA was used to work out D and trimming. The sample has 60,000 or so clones; roughly 79% are singletons. The V call is TRBV4-2, the J call TRBJ2-7; D is possibly TRBD1 (6 bases). The sequencing input was peripheral blood. The sequence derives from a human donor in a cohort sampled during active COVID-19. The CDR3 reads CASSLIGTTSYEQYF. CDR3 sequence (DNA): TGTGCCAGCAGCCTGATCGGGACAACCTCCTACGAGCAGTACTTC.